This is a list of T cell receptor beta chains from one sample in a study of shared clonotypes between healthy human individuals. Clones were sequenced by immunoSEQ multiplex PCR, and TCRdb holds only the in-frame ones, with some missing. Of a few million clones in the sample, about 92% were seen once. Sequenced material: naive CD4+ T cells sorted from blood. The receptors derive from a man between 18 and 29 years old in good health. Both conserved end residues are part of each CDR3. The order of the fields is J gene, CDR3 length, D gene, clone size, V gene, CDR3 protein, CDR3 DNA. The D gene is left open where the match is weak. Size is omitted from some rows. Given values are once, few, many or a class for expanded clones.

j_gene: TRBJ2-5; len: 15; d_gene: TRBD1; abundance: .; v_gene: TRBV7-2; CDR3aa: CASSTDRGYQETQYF; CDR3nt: TGTGCCAGCAGCACGGACAGGGGGTACCAAGAGACCCAGTACTTC
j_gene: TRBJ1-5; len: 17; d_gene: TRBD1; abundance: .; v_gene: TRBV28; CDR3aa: CASSERTGGPFNQPQHF; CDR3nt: TGTGCCAGCAGCGAACGTACAGGGGGCCCCTTCAATCAGCCCCAGCATTTT
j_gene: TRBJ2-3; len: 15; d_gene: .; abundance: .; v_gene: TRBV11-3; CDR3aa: CASSLAGEITDTQYF; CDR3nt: TGTGCCAGCAGCTTAGCGGGGGAGATCACAGATACGCAGTATTTT
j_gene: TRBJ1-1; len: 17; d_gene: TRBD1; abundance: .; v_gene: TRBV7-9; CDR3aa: CASSLLAGQGVNTEAFF; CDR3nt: TGTGCCAGCAGCTTACTGGCGGGACAGGGTGTTAACACTGAAGCTTTCTTT
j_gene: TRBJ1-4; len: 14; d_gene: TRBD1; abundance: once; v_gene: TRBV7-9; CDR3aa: CASSLLGGDEKLFF; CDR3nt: TGTGCCAGCAGCTTGTTAGGGGGCGATGAAAAACTGTTTTTT
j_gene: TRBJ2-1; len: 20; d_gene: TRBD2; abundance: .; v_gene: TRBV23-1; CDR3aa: CASSQPLETSGSRGSNEQFF; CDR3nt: TGCGCCAGCAGTCAACCGCTGGAGACTAGCGGGAGTAGGGGTAGCAATGAGCAGTTCTTC
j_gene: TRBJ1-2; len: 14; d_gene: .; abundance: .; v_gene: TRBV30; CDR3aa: CALVRSRGNYGYTF; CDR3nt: TGTGCCTTGGTTAGGTCCCGAGGGAACTATGGCTACACCTTC
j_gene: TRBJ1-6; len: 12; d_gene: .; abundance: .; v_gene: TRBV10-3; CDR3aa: CAITDRNSPLHF; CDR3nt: TGTGCCATCACTGACAGAAATTCACCCCTCCACTTT
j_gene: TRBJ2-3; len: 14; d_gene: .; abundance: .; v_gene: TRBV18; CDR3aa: CASSPRQTADTQYF; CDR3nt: TGTGCCAGCTCACCTAGACAGACAGCGGATACGCAGTATTTT
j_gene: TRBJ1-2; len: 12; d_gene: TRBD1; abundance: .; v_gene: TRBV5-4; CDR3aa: CASTGTGVGYTF; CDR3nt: TGTGCCAGCACCGGGACAGGGGTTGGCTACACCTTC
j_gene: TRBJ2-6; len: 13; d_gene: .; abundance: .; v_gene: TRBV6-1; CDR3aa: CATRGSGANVLTF; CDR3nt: TGTGCCACCAGGGGTTCTGGGGCCAACGTCCTGACTTTC
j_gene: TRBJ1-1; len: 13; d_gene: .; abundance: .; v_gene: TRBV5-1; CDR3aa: CASSLDRGTEAFF; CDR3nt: TGCGCCAGCAGCTTGGACAGAGGGACTGAAGCTTTCTTT
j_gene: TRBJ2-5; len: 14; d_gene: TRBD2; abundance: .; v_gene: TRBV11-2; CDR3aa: CASRLTSAQETQYF; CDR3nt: TGTGCCAGCAGATTAACTAGCGCTCAAGAGACCCAGTACTTC
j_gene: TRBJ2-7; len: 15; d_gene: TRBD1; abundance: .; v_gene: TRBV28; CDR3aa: CASSLPGQGGDEQYF; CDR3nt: TGTGCCAGCAGTTTACCAGGACAGGGCGGTGACGAGCAGTACTTC
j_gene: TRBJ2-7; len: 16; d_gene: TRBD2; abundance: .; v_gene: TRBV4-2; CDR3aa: CASSQEVTGGPYEQYF; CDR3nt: TGTGCCAGCAGCCAAGAGGTGACGGGGGGGCCCTACGAGCAGTACTTC
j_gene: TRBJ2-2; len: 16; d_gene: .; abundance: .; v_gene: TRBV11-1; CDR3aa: CASSLTGRANTGELFF; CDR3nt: TGTGCCAGCAGCTTGACAGGACGCGCGAACACCGGGGAGCTGTTTTTT
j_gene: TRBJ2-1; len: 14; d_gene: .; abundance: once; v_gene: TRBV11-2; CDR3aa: CASSLEVVAAEQFF; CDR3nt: TGTGCCAGCAGCTTAGAAGTCGTAGCCGCTGAGCAGTTCTTC
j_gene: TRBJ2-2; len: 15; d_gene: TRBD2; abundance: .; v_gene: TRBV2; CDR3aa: CASRGTSGSTGELFF; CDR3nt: TGTGCCAGCAGGGGGACTAGCGGGAGTACCGGGGAGCTGTTTTTT
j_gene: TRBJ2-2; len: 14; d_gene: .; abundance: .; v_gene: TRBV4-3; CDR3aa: CASSQDWNTGELFF; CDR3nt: TGCGCCAGCAGCCAAGATTGGAACACCGGGGAGCTGTTTTTT
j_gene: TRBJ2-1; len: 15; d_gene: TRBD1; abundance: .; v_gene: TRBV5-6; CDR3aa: CASSAEGQGAYEQFF; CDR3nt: TGTGCCAGCAGCGCGGAGGGACAGGGGGCCTATGAGCAGTTCTTC
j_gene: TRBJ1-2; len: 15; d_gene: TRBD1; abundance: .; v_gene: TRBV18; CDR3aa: CASSPGTGNPYGYTF; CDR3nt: TGTGCCAGCTCACCAGGGACAGGAAATCCCTATGGCTACACCTTC
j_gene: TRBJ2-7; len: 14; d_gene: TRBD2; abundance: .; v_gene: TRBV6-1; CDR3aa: CASSPGGGQSEQYF; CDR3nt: TGTGCCAGCAGTCCCGGCGGGGGGCAAAGTGAGCAGTACTTC
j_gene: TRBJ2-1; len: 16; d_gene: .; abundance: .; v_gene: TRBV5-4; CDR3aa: CASSLWGGGVYNEQFF; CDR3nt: TGTGCCAGCAGCTTGTGGGGCGGCGGGGTTTACAATGAGCAGTTCTTC
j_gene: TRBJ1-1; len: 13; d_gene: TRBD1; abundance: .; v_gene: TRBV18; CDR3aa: CASSGDRNTEAFF; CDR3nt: TGTGCCAGCTCCGGGGACAGGAACACTGAAGCTTTCTTT
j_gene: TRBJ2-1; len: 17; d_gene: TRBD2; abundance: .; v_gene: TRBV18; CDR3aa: CASSPPVAGGNYNEQFF; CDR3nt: TGTGCCAGCTCACCACCGGTAGCGGGAGGGAACTACAATGAGCAGTTCTTC
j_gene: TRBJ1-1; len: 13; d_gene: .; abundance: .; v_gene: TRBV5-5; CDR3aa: CASRLGGNTEAFF; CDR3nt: TGTGCCAGCAGATTGGGGGGGAACACTGAAGCTTTCTTT
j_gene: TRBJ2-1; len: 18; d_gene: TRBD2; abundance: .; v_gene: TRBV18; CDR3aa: CASSPLPLAGVSYNEQFF; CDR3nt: TGTGCCAGCTCACCACTGCCCCTAGCGGGAGTTTCCTACAATGAGCAGTTCTTC
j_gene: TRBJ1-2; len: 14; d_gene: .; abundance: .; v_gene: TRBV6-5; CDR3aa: CASSYIGGPDGYTF; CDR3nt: TGTGCCAGCAGTTACATCGGGGGGCCAGATGGCTACACCTTC
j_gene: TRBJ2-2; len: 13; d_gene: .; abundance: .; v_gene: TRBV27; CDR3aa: CASWGRDTGELFF; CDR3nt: TGTGCCAGCTGGGGGAGAGACACCGGGGAGCTGTTTTTT
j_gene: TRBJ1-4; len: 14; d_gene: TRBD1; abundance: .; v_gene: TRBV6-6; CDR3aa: CASSLGQGAEKLFF; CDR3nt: TGTGCCAGCAGCCTGGGACAGGGGGCTGAAAAACTGTTTTTT
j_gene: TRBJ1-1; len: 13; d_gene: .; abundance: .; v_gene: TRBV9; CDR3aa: CASRPQENTEAFF; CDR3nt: TGTGCCAGCAGGCCACAGGAGAACACTGAAGCTTTCTTT
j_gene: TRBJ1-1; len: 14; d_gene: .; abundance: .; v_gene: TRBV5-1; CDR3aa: CASSFPGWNTEAFF; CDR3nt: TGCGCCAGCAGCTTTCCCGGCTGGAACACTGAAGCTTTCTTT
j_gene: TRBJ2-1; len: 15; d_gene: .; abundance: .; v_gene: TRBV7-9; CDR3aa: CASSFPQGGYNEQFF; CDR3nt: TGTGCCAGCAGCTTTCCGCAGGGGGGCTACAATGAGCAGTTCTTC
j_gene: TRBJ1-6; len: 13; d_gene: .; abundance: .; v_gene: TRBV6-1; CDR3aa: CASSAEINSPLHF; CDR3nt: TGTGCCAGCAGTGCGGAGATTAATTCACCCCTCCACTTT
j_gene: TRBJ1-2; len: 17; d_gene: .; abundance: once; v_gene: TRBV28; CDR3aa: CASSLPLSVGRTQGYTF; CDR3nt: TGTGCCAGCAGTTTGCCCCTGTCTGTCGGACGAACTCAAGGCTACACCTTC
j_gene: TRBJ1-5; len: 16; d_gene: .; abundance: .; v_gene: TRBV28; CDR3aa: CASSMMGGSGNQPQHF; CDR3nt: TGTGCCAGCAGTATGATGGGGGGGTCGGGCAATCAGCCCCAGCATTTT
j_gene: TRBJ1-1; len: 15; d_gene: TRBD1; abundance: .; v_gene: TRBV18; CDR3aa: CASSLRTGQNTEAFF; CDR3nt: TGTGCCAGCTCCCTCCGGACAGGCCAGAACACTGAAGCTTTCTTT
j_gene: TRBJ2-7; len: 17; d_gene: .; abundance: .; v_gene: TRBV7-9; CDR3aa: CASSSRRGPGEFHEQYF; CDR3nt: TGTGCCAGCAGCTCCAGACGAGGTCCAGGGGAATTCCACGAGCAGTACTTC
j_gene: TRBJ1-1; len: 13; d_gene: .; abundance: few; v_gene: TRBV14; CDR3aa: CASSQGVRTEAFF; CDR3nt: TGTGCCAGCAGCCAGGGCGTCCGCACTGAAGCTTTCTTT
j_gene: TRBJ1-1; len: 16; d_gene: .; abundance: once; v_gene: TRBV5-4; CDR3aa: CASSPRGGRWPTEAFF; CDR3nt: TGTGCCAGCAGCCCCCGGGGGGGCAGGTGGCCGACTGAAGCTTTCTTT
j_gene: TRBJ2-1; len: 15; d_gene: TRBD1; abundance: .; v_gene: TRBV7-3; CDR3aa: CASSSGTGVYNEQFF; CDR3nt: TGTGCCAGCAGCTCCGGGACAGGGGTCTACAATGAGCAGTTCTTC
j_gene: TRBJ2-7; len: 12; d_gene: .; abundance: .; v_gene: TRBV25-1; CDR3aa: CASRASASGQYF; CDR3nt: TGTGCCAGCAGAGCGTCAGCAAGTGGGCAGTACTTC
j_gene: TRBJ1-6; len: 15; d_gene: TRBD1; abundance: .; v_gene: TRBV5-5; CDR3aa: CASSFRGQGESPLHF; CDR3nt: TGTGCCAGCAGCTTTAGGGGACAGGGCGAATCACCCCTCCACTTT
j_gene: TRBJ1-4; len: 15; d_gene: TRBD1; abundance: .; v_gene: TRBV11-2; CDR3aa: CASSAMTGTNEKLFF; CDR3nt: TGTGCCAGCAGCGCTATGACAGGGACTAATGAAAAACTGTTTTTT
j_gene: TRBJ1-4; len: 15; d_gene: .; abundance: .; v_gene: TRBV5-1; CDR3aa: CASSPRGQANEKLFF; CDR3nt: TGCGCCAGCAGCCCCCGAGGGCAGGCCAATGAAAAACTGTTTTTT